This entry features one T cell receptor beta chain sequence. Antigen: not known. The germline V gene has CDR1 MNHEY and CDR2 SMNVEV (reference sequence). This CDR3 is 13 amino acids long. Trimming left V 3 bases short and J 3 bases short, with 6 bases between. This record comes from a study of cytomegalovirus exposure and HLA in healthy donors. Study observations and caveats: There were three CMV-associated chains whose specificity for CMV antigens was confirmed in vitro. Later, an analysis found that TCR clusters from the first cohort tended to co-occur in the 120 validation repertoires.

The method was immunoSEQ multiplex PCR; TCRdb's version includes in-frame clones alone and lacks a portion of them. The sample includes approximately 300,000 clones, roughly 88% of them seen just once. The receptor comes from a woman aged 18-30 years in good health and CMV-seronegative. Sequencing input: PBMCs. The V and J genes are TRBV27 and TRBJ1-5; D remains unclear. The CDR3 sequence is CASSFGVNQPQHF. Here the CDR3 DNA reads TGTGCCAGCAGTTTCGGGGTCAATCAGCCCCAGCATTTT.